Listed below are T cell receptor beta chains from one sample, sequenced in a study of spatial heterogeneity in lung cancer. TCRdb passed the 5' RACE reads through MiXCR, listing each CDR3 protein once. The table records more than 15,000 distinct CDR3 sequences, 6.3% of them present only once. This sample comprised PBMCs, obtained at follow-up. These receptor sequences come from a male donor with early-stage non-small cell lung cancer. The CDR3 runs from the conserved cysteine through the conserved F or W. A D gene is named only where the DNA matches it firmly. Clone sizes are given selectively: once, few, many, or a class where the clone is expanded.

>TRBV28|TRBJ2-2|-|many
TGTGCCAGCAGTTTCACCAGACCCGTACCCGCCGGGGAGCTGTTTTTT
CASSFTRPVPAGELFF
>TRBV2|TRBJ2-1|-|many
TGTGCCTCCGACACCGACCTAAACAATGAGCAGTTCTTC
CASDTDLNNEQFF
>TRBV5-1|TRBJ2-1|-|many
TGCGCCAGCAGCAGACAGGAATTGGTGGATGAGCAGTTCTTC
CASSRQELVDEQFF
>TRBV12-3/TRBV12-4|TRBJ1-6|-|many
TGTGCCAGCAGGGACTCTGGCAATTCACCCCTCCACTTT
CASRDSGNSPLHF
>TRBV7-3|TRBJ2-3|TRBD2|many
TGTGCCAGCAGCCCACGGGGGCGAGCGGGAGGTGCAGATACGCAGTATTTT
CASSPRGRAGGADTQYF
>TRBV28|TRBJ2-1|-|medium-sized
TGTGCCAGCCTCGCCGATTACGGGAGTACGAGCTCCTACAATGAGCAGTTCTTC
CASLADYGSTSSYNEQFF
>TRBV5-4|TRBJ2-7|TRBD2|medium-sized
TGTGCCAGCAGCTTGGGACCGGGAGGGCACTCCTACGAGCAGTACTTC
CASSLGPGGHSYEQYF
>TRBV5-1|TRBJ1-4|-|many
TGCGCCAGCAGCTTGGCAGGTACTAATGAAAAACTGTTTTTT
CASSLAGTNEKLFF
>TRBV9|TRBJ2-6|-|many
TGTGCCAGCAGCGTCAACTTTGGGGCCAACGTCCTGACTTTC
CASSVNFGANVLTF
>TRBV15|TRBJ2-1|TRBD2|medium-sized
TGTGCCACCAGCGGGCCAATTCGGACTAGCGCCTACAATGAGCAGTTCTTC
CATSGPIRTSAYNEQFF
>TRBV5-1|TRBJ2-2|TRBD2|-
TGCGCCAGCGGCAGTAGCGGGAGGGCCAGGGAGGAGCTGTTTTTT
CASGSSGRAREELFF
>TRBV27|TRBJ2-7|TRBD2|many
TGTGCCAGCAGTTTATGGCCCCCGGCTAGCGGGTCCGGCTACGAGCAGTACTTC
CASSLWPPASGSGYEQYF
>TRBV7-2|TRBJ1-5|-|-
TGTGCCAGCAGCTTTTCGTACTATAGCAATCAGCCCCAGCATTTT
CASSFSYYSNQPQHF
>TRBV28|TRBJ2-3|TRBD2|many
TGTGCCAGCAGTCTTAGCGGGATTGGGTCAGATACGCAGTATTTT
CASSLSGIGSDTQYF
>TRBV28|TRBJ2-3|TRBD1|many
TGTGCCAGCAGTGAAATGGGACAGGGTGACACAGATACGCAGTATTTT
CASSEMGQGDTDTQYF
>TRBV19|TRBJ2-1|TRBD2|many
TGTGCCAGTAGTATAGCTAGCGGAGCCTCCTACAATGAGCAGTTCTTC
CASSIASGASYNEQFF
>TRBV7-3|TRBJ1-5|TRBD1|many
TGTGCCAGCAGCAGGACAGGGTGGGGCAATCAGCCCCAGCATTTT
CASSRTGWGNQPQHF